This T cell receptor (beta chain) was profiled in a study of T cells after posttransplantation cyclophosphamide. Study-wide results and caveats: Tissue-infiltrating T cells from skin or gut overlapped little with blood T cells.

CDR1 is SGHRS and CDR2 is YFSETQ in the germline V gene. The CDR3 is 16 residues long. Losses at the gene ends were 4 bases for V and 5 bases for J; bases not matched to a gene: 12. On this clone itself: Its antigen is not known.

Here immunoSEQ multiplex PCR was the method, and the copy in TCRdb shows in-frame clones only, minus some. The data contain 25,000 to 35,000 clones, approximately 90% of them singletons. The naive gate required viable CD3+CD4+ or CD3+CD8+ cells with CCR7+CD45RA+CD45RO-CD95-CD27+CD28+ phenotype. The sequenced material came from naive CD4+ T cells sorted from PBMCs. The TCR comes from a woman aged 55-70 years in good health, CMV-negative, and a related stem cell transplant donor. The rearrangement links TRBV5-1 to TRBJ2-7; 10 bases match TRBD2. DNA for the CDR3: TGCGCCAGCAGCATAGCGTCCGGGACTAGCGATCACGAGCAGTACTTC. It is translated as CASSIASGTSDHEQYF. Full variable domain (remainder filled in from reference TRBV5-1 and TRBJ2-7): KAGVTQTPRYLIKTRGQQVTLSCSPISGHRSVSWYQQTPGQGLQFLFEYFSETQRNKGNFPGRFSGRQFSNSRSEMNVSTLELGDSALYLCASSIASGTSDHEQYFGPGTRLTVT.